The clone carrying this T cell receptor beta chain was found once. Germline values: CDR1 SGHVS, CDR2 FQNEAQ. The CDR3 spans 12 residues. V was pared by 5 bases and J by 12 bases, with 5 bases of the junction left unmatched. These data originate in a study of T cell changes during pregnancy in multiple sclerosis. This table comes from immunoSEQ multiplex PCR, and its TCRdb copy is limited to in-frame clones, with some not included. The sample contains about 40,000 clones, around 90% of which appear only once. The clonotype comes from a female donor with multiple sclerosis, enrolled in a pregnancy study. The chain employs TRBV7-8 and TRBJ1-3; TRBD1 aligns across 9 bases. The sequencing used CD4+ T cells from peripheral blood mononuclear cells, collected in the third trimester of pregnancy. The CDR3, as DNA: TGTGCCAGCAGCCTCCAGACAGGGGGCATATATTTT. It is translated as CASSLQTGGIYF.